This T cell receptor beta chain is drawn from a study of T cell responses to AZD1222 COVID-19 vaccine. Notes on the study in general: Donors were mostly white British, more females; clonal diversity possibly underestimated.

Repertoires were generated with immunoSEQ multiplex PCR, while TCRdb's copy carries only in-frame clones and drops some. The sample has 95,000 to 150,000 clones, 80% to 90% seen once. In the case of this clone: Its target is not known.

This TCR derives from an adult in good health. The sequenced sample was peripheral blood, obtained on day 0 of AZD1222 vaccination.

The CDR3 DNA is TGCGCCAGCAGCTTGATGACAGGGGCCGGGGAGCTGTTTTTT. This translates into CASSLMTGAGELFF. The chain joins TRBV5-1 to TRBJ2-2; 8 bases match TRBD1. V trimming: 1 base; J trimming: 6 bases; junction bases outside the gene matches: 2. Germline V gene data show CDR1 as SGHRS and CDR2 as YFSETQ. The CDR3 loop spans 14 amino acids.